The rows below give T cell receptor beta chains drawn from one sample of a study of Ad26.COV2.S vaccination and SARS-CoV-2 variants. TCRdb keeps only in-frame clones here, not all; method: immunoSEQ multiplex PCR. The sample contains 400,000 to 450,000 clones, 80% to 95% of which appear only once. Source: peripheral blood, taken in a trial of Ad26.COV2.S vaccine versus placebo. These receptors all stem from a person between 18 and 65 years old who received the Ad26.COV2.S COVID-19 vaccine or a placebo. Both conserved end residues are part of each CDR3. Fields, in order: D gene, clone size, V gene, J gene, CDR3 DNA, CDR3 protein. D genes are given only for firm matches. Clone size, where shown, is once, few, many, or a class for clones that have expanded.

.	once	TRBV10-1	TRBJ1-1	TGCGCCAGCGGGGGGAGGGACACATCGATTGGTGGAGCTTTCTTT	CASGGRDTSIGGAFF
TRBD1	.	TRBV30	TRBJ2-7	TGTGCCTGGTCGACAGGGGGCTACGAGCAGTACTTC	CAWSTGGYEQYF
TRBD1	.	TRBV2	TRBJ1-1	TGTGCCAGCAGTGCACAGGGGTCTTTGAACACTGAAGCTTTCTTT	CASSAQGSLNTEAFF
TRBD2	.	TRBV30	TRBJ2-1	TGTGCCTGGGACCGGGGGGGGCTTGATGAGCAGTTCTTC	CAWDRGGLDEQFF
.	.	TRBV4-1	TRBJ1-1	TGCGCCAGCAGCCAAGAACTAGGACAGATGAACACTGAAGCTTTCTTT	CASSQELGQMNTEAFF
.	.	TRBV20-1	TRBJ1-2	TGCAGTGCTAGTATGGGGTTTAACTATGGCTACACCTTC	CSASMGFNYGYTF
.	.	TRBV11-3	TRBJ2-3	TGTGCCAGCAGCTTAGACGAGGGCAGGGGGACTCATACTAGCACAGATACGCAGTATTTT	CASSLDEGRGTHTSTDTQYF
.	.	TRBV5-1	TRBJ1-3	TGCGCCAGCAGCTTACAGGGTTCTGGAAACACCATATATTTT	CASSLQGSGNTIYF
TRBD1	.	TRBV6-2/TRBV6-3	TRBJ2-4	TGTGCCAGCAGTCCACAGGGGGCAGGGGTCGTAAACATTCAGTACTTC	CASSPQGAGVVNIQYF
TRBD1	.	TRBV18	TRBJ1-4	TGTGCCAGCTCACCACTGCGGACAGGGGGCCGTCGGGAAAAACTGTTTTTT	CASSPLRTGGRREKLFF
.	.	TRBV9	TRBJ2-2	TGTGCCAGCAGCACCGACCGGGCTCGAGGGGCCGGGGAGCTGTTTTTT	CASSTDRARGAGELFF
.	.	TRBV20-1	TRBJ1-1	TGCAGTGCTAAACGGGGGACTGAAGCTTTCTTT	CSAKRGTEAFF
.	.	TRBV19	TRBJ2-3	TGTGCCAGTAGTATAGAGAACACAGATACGCAGTATTTT	CASSIENTDTQYF
.	once	TRBV20-1	TRBJ1-2	TGCAGTGCGAACAGGGCCTATGGCTACACCTTC	CSANRAYGYTF
.	.	TRBV27	TRBJ1-1	TGTGCCAGCAGTTTAGGGGCAGGGTGGTCTGAAGCTTTCTTT	CASSLGAGWSEAFF
.	.	TRBV2	TRBJ2-7	TGTGCCAGCAGCTACCCGGATTCCGGTGCGTACTACGAGCAGTACTTC	CASSYPDSGAYYEQYF
.	.	TRBV2	TRBJ1-2	TGTGCCAGCAGTGAGGACAGTGGAGCTAACTATGGCTACACCTTC	CASSEDSGANYGYTF
.	few	TRBV5-1	TRBJ1-2	TGCGCCAGCAGCTTGACGGCAGGGTCCTATGGCTACACCTTC	CASSLTAGSYGYTF
.	.	TRBV5-4	TRBJ2-5	TGTGCCAGCAGCTTGAATGAGAGGGTGCAGTACTTC	CASSLNERVQYF
.	.	TRBV3-1/TRBV3-2	TRBJ1-4	TGTGCCAGCAGCCAACTACAGTCAAGTCTTGAAAAACTGTTTTTT	CASSQLQSSLEKLFF
TRBD1	.	TRBV6-2/TRBV6-3	TRBJ2-7	TGTGCCAGCAGTTCCGACAGGGTGGTCTACGAGCAGTACTTC	CASSSDRVVYEQYF
.	.	TRBV6-6	TRBJ2-3	TGTGCCAGCGGTCCAGATACGCAGTATTTT	CASGPDTQYF
.	.	TRBV2	TRBJ1-1	TGTGCCAGCAGTGTAGAAGGGACCTTTAAAAACACTGAAGCTTTCTTT	CASSVEGTFKNTEAFF
.	few	TRBV19	TRBJ2-7	TGTGCCAGTAGTATCCGGGGACTTACCTACGAGCAGTACTTC	CASSIRGLTYEQYF
.	.	TRBV6-5	TRBJ1-1	TGTGCCAGCATTCTCCACAGGGAGCGAAACACTGAAGCTTTCTTT	CASILHRERNTEAFF
.	.	TRBV5-4	TRBJ2-7	TGTGCCAGCAGCTTCGGGCAGGAGGGTTACGAGCAGTACTTC	CASSFGQEGYEQYF
TRBD1	.	TRBV28	TRBJ2-2	TGTGCCAGCATTCAGGGGACAGGCAACACCGGGGAGCTGTTTTTT	CASIQGTGNTGELFF
TRBD2	once	TRBV3-1/TRBV3-2	TRBJ2-1	TGTGCCAGCAGCCAAGATAGATGGCGGGGGACTAGCGGGGACTACCGCCGGGAGCAGTTCTTC	CASSQDRWRGTSGDYRREQFF
TRBD1	.	TRBV19	TRBJ1-1	TGTGCCAGTAGTATGGGGCCCCCGGACAGGCACACTGAAGCTTTCTTT	CASSMGPPDRHTEAFF
.	.	TRBV14	TRBJ2-5	TGTGCCAGCAGCCAAGATCCAGGGGTTGGAGGGTACCAAGAGACCCAGTACTTC	CASSQDPGVGGYQETQYF
TRBD2	.	TRBV7-6	TRBJ2-1	TGTGCCAGCAGCCCCAATAGCGGGGGGGCCTACAATGAGCAGTTCTTC	CASSPNSGGAYNEQFF
.	.	TRBV15	TRBJ2-5	TGTGCCACTCGGCGAGGGCGGAACGAAGAGACCCAGTACTTC	CATRRGRNEETQYF
.	.	TRBV7-2	TRBJ2-7	TGTGCCAGCAGCCGGAGCGGCAGGGTTGCCTACGAGCAGTACTTC	CASSRSGRVAYEQYF
TRBD1	.	TRBV5-4	TRBJ1-2	TGTGCCAGCAGCTCCATTGTTAGGACAGGGGTTGTCAACTATGGCTACACCTTC	CASSSIVRTGVVNYGYTF
TRBD1	.	TRBV28	TRBJ1-5	TGTGCCAGCAGTCGGGGGGGGACAGGCCCCGCGAGGCCCCAGCATTTT	CASSRGGTGPARPQHF
.	.	TRBV6-2/TRBV6-3	TRBJ1-1	TGTGCCAGCAGTCCCCCGGCCCGGACCACTGAAGCTTTCTTT	CASSPPARTTEAFF
.	once	TRBV11-2	TRBJ2-7	TGTGCCAGCAGCTCCGTTAAAGGGACAAGGGGAGACTACGAGCAGTACTTC	CASSSVKGTRGDYEQYF
TRBD1	once	TRBV10-2	TRBJ1-6	TGCGCCAGCAGTGAGAGGAACAGGGGTCATAGCTCCTATAATTCACCCCTCCACTTT	CASSERNRGHSSYNSPLHF
.	.	TRBV7-2	TRBJ2-7	TGTGCCAGCAGCACCCAGGTACAGCAGTACTTC	CASSTQVQQYF
.	.	TRBV19	TRBJ2-1	TGTGCCAGTGGCCGGCGGCGTGATGAGCAGTTCTTC	CASGRRRDEQFF
.	.	TRBV4-1	TRBJ2-5	TGCGCCAGCAGCCCCGCTAGGGGGGTAAAGACCCAGTACTTC	CASSPARGVKTQYF
.	.	TRBV5-1	TRBJ1-1	TGCGCCAGCAGCTTGGGAGTCGACGGAGCGGGGAGGGGGACTGAAGCTTTCTTT	CASSLGVDGAGRGTEAFF
TRBD1	.	TRBV5-4	TRBJ1-6	TGTGCCAGCGGCCCGGGGGACAGTTCACCCCTCCACTTT	CASGPGDSSPLHF
.	.	TRBV5-4	TRBJ1-6	TGTGCCAGCAGCATTGGAGTAATATCACCCCTCCACTTT	CASSIGVISPLHF
TRBD2	.	TRBV5-1	TRBJ2-5	TGCGCCAGCAGCCCTAGCGGGGACCAAGAGACCCAGTACTTC	CASSPSGDQETQYF
.	once	TRBV18	TRBJ2-6	TGTGCCGGCCGGGACACAAACTCTGGGGCCAACGTCCTGACTTTC	CAGRDTNSGANVLTF
.	once	TRBV28	TRBJ2-5	TGTGCCAGCACCTACGCACTCGGACAGAGGAGGTTCCAAGAGACCCAGTACTTC	CASTYALGQRRFQETQYF
.	many	TRBV28	TRBJ1-1	TGTGCCAGCAGTTTGGGCAGGGCTGCGCCGGGGGCTTTCTTT	CASSLGRAAPGAFF
.	.	TRBV7-9	TRBJ1-1	TGTGCCAGCAGCTTGACCCAGAACACTGAAGCTTTCTTT	CASSLTQNTEAFF
TRBD1	.	TRBV10-3	TRBJ1-2	TGTGCCATCAGTGGACAGACAGGGAAGATTAACTATGGCTACACCTTC	CAISGQTGKINYGYTF
TRBD1	.	TRBV19	TRBJ1-1	TGTGCCAGTAGTTTTAGGGGGCGGACTGAAGCTTTCTTT	CASSFRGRTEAFF
TRBD2	.	TRBV2	TRBJ2-5	TGTGCCAGCAGGTCGGGGGGCCAAGAGACCCAGTACTTC	CASRSGGQETQYF
TRBD1	.	TRBV7-9	TRBJ1-3	TGTGCCAGCAGCCCCGACAGGGTTGGAAACACCATATATTTT	CASSPDRVGNTIYF
.	.	TRBV18	TRBJ2-3	TGTGCCAGCTCGCTTACTAGCACGGGAGATACGCAGTATTTT	CASSLTSTGDTQYF